A single sample gave rise to the 18 T cell receptor beta chains below, sequenced in a study of T cells in Graves' hyperthyroidism and ophthalmopathy. It was RNA transcripts that yielded the amplified TCR beta CDR3 regions. The TCR CDR3 first-round RT-PCR relied on the HTBI primer set. In TCRdb, the multiplex PCR reads were re-called with MiXCR into one record per CDR3 protein. The table has approximately 400,000 distinct CDR3 sequences, about 18% seen once; the top ten hold around two fifths. Input material: blood. The origin of the receptors is a man aged 18 to 35 with Graves' ophthalmopathy.

This clonotype has more than one count but fewer than ten. CDR3 protein: CASSLNDRGNTGELFF. CDR3 bases: TGTGCCAGCTCCCTAAACGACAGGGGAAACACCGGGGAGCTGTTTTTT. The genes are TRBV18 and TRBJ2-2; TRBD1 agrees at 8 bases. Germline V gene lookup returns CDR1 KGHSH and CDR2 LQKENI. Trimming at V came to 6 bases and at J to 2 bases, leaving 8 bases not matched to a gene. The CDR3 runs to 16 residues.

This clonotype was counted between two and nine times. The chain carries TRBV4-1 and TRBJ1-2; D unclear. The CDR3 loop spans 13 amino acids. Germline V CDR1 and CDR2: MGHRA, YSYEKL. Trimming cost V 0 bases and J 3 bases, with 5 bases left between them. The CDR3: CASSQERDYGYTF. The CDR3 DNA sequence: TGCGCCAGCAGCCAAGAACGAGACTATGGCTACACCTTC.

The chain joins TRBV7-9 to TRBJ2-7; TRBD1 matches at 7 bases. CDR3 length: 16 residues. The trim removed 5 bases at V and 3 bases at J, leaving 13 bases unmatched. Germline V gene data show CDR1 as SEHNR and CDR2 as FQNEAQ (reference sequence). CDR3 region: CASSPTTRTGRYEQYF. As DNA, the CDR3 is TGTGCCAGCAGCCCAACCACCCGGACAGGCCGCTACGAGCAGTACTTC.

The chain links TRBV5-6 to TRBJ1-2, with 12 bases that match TRBD1. Germline CDR1 reads SGHDT; CDR2 reads YYEEEE. This CDR3 region has 15 residues. The trim removed 4 bases at V and 7 bases at J, leaving 8 bases unmatched. CDR3 sequence (DNA): TGTGCCAGCAGCGCCTCCGGGACAGGGGGCGGTGGCTACACCTTC. It codes for CASSASGTGGGGYTF.

This clonotype has ten or more counts. This chain links TRBV10-2 with TRBJ2-3; 11 nucleotides line up with TRBD1. This CDR3 contains 15 residues. Losses at the gene ends were 6 bases for V and 4 bases for J; bases not matched to a gene: 6. Germline V lookup: CDR1 WSHSY, CDR2 SAAADI. The CDR3 nucleotides are TGCGCCAGCAGGGGGGGACAGGGGGAGGCAGATACGCAGTATTTT. This encodes CASRGGQGEADTQYF.

V usage is TRBV5-6 and J usage is TRBJ2-3; D might be TRBD2 (6 bases). The V and J ends lost 4 bases and 0 bases respectively, with 18 bases between them. CDR1 SGHDT and CDR2 YYEEEE come from the germline V gene. This CDR3 comprises 17 residues. CDR3 residues: CASSHPGRGTSTDTQYF. CDR3 nucleotides: TGTGCCAGCAGCCATCCAGGTCGGGGGACTAGCACAGATACGCAGTATTTT.

This clonotype was seen only a few times. The chain joins TRBV5-5 to TRBJ2-6; D is perhaps TRBD2 (6 bases). The germline V and J ends were trimmed by 3 bases and 7 bases, with 20 bases remaining between them. Germline loops: CDR1 SGHKS, CDR2 YYEKEE (reference sequence). The CDR3 is 17 residues long. The CDR3 DNA is TGTGCCAGCAGCTATCGTTTCGGGACTCTGTATGCCAACGTCCTGACTTTC. It is translated as CASSYRFGTLYANVLTF. Drawing the rest from reference TRBV5-5 and TRBJ2-6, the complete variable domain is DAGVTQSPTHLIKTRGQQVTLRCSPISGHKSVSWYQQVLGQGPQFIFQYYEKEERGRGNFPDRFSARQFPNYSSELNVNALLLGDSALYLCASSYRFGTLYANVLTFGAGSRLTVL.

The chain couples TRBV4-1 to TRBJ1-2, with TRBD1 matching 8 bases. With 7 bases clipped from V and 1 base from J, the junction kept 11 bases outside the gene matches. The CDR3 loop spans 16 amino acids. Germline CDR1 reads MGHRA; CDR2 reads YSYEKL. CDR3 bases: TGCGCCAGCAACCAGGTCCCCGGACAGGGTAACTATGGCTACACCTTC. This sequence encodes CASNQVPGQGNYGYTF.

The CDR3 DNA reads as TGTGCCAGCAGCCAGTTTGGACTAGGAAAAAACATTCAGTACTTC. Translated: CASSQFGLGKNIQYF. The V gene is TRBV14, the J gene TRBJ2-4; 7 bases map to TRBD2. Germline loops: CDR1 SGHDN, CDR2 FVKESK. Trimming at V came to 3 bases and at J to 4 bases, leaving 6 bases not matched to a gene. The CDR3 covers 15 residues.

This clonotype was observed at least ten times. V usage is TRBV2 and J usage is TRBJ2-1; possible D gene TRBD2, 6 bases. The CDR3 runs to 15 residues. Germline V CDR1 and CDR2: SNHLY, FYNNEI. Trimming took off 9 bases at V and 2 bases at J, with 17 bases between the two ends. For the CDR3, the DNA is TGTGCCAGTGCTCGGCGGGACCCGCCCTACAATGAGCAGTTCTTC. Its protein is CASARRDPPYNEQFF.

This chain connects TRBV19 to TRBJ1-5, with TRBD1 matching 7 bases. The CDR3 spans 11 residues. The germline gives CDR1 LNHDA, CDR2 SQIVND (reference sequence). The V gene end was trimmed by 11 bases and the J gene end by 9 bases; junction bases not matched to a gene: 7. CDR3 sequence reads: CAGGGPRPQHF. CDR3 coding DNA: TGTGCCGGAGGGGGCCCACGGCCCCAGCATTTT.

There are a few counts of this clonotype. The rearrangement uses TRBV6-1 and TRBJ1-5, with D possibly being TRBD1 (6 bases). This CDR3 region has 15 residues. Germline CDR1 and CDR2: MNHNS and SASEGT. With 6 bases removed from V and 9 bases from J, the gap between germline ends came to 21 bases. CDR3 residues: CASRSGTRVGRPQHF. CDR3 nucleotides: TGTGCCAGCAGGTCCGGGACAAGGGTGGGAAGGCCCCAGCATTTT.

There are many counts of this clonotype. The chain combines TRBV20-1 with TRBJ1-6; a possible D gene is TRBD1 (6 bases). The germline V and J ends were trimmed by 6 bases and 9 bases, with 21 bases remaining between them. The germline gives CDR1 DFQATT, CDR2 SNEGSKA (reference sequence). The CDR3 contains 15 residues. The CDR3 reads CSAPARSRGGSPLHF. CDR3 DNA: TGCAGTGCCCCCGCCCGCTCTAGAGGGGGTTCACCCCTCCACTTT.

This clonotype was seen repeatedly, ten times or more. The chain carries TRBV2 and TRBJ2-7; D is uncertain. In germline, CDR1 is SNHLY, CDR2 FYNNEI. CDR3 length equals 12 residues. Trimming took 1 base from V and 3 from J, leaving 4 bases between them. DNA for the CDR3: TGTGCCAGCAGTGAAGAAGTCTACGAGCAGTACTTC. As protein: CASSEEVYEQYF.

This chain joins TRBV5-1 and TRBJ2-5; D could derive from TRBD1 or TRBD2 (5 bases each). CDR1 and CDR2 from the germline V gene are SGHRS and YFSETQ. The CDR3 extends over 14 amino acids. The V gene lost 4 bases and the J gene lost 2 bases, with 12 bases spanning the gap. The CDR3: CASSKGTAQETQYF. CDR3 nucleotide sequence: TGCGCCAGCAGCAAAGGGACCGCACAAGAGACCCAGTACTTC.

At least ten counts were recorded for this clonotype. The chain links TRBV28 to TRBJ2-2; D could derive from TRBD1 or TRBD2 (5 bases each). The V end lost 5 bases, the J end lost 5 bases, and 12 bases lay between the germline ends. The CDR3 loop spans 14 amino acids. CDR1 MDHEN and CDR2 SYDVKM come from the germline V gene. As DNA, the CDR3 is TGTGCCAGCAGTAACCCGGGGCCTACCGGGGAGCTGTTTTTT. Protein product: CASSNPGPTGELFF.

There are a few counts of this clonotype. The chain couples TRBV12-3 or TRBV12-4 to TRBJ2-1; D unclear. The ends were cut back, 3 bases at V and 0 bases at J, with 9 bases in the middle. The CDR3 contains 15 residues. Here the CDR3 reads CASSFQVDSYNEQFF. The CDR3 DNA sequence: TGTGCCAGCAGTTTCCAGGTTGACTCCTACAATGAGCAGTTCTTC.

This clonotype was recorded many times. The genes are TRBV20-1 and TRBJ2-5, with TRBD1 identical over 12 bases. Germline lookup yields CDR1 DFQATT and CDR2 SNEGSKA (reference sequence). CDR3 length: 14 residues. The trim removed 5 bases at V and 5 bases at J, leaving 6 bases unmatched. The CDR3 spells CSAPGTGGRETQYF. The CDR3 nucleotides read TGCAGTGCTCCCGGGACAGGGGGCCGGGAGACCCAGTACTTC.